A selection of T cell receptor beta chains follows, all from one sample in a study of blood T cell repertoires in COVID-19. The protocol was immunoSEQ multiplex PCR, while the TCRdb copy is restricted to in-frame clones and leaves out a portion. Of over 150,000 clones listed, 90% are singletons. Input material: peripheral blood. These receptors were taken from a man aged 45-65 years with acute or convalescent COVID-19. Both conserved end residues are part of each CDR3. Fields, in order: D gene, V gene, clone size, J gene, CDR3 DNA, CDR3 protein. D genes are given only for firm matches. Expanded clones are given a class, and other clones once, few, many or no size at all.

d_gene: TRBD1
v_gene: TRBV9
abundance: -
j_gene: TRBJ2-7
CDR3nt: TGTGCCAGCAGCGCAAGGGACAGGGCGGGCTCCTACGAGCAGTACTTC
CDR3aa: CASSARDRAGSYEQYF

d_gene: -
v_gene: TRBV9
abundance: -
j_gene: TRBJ1-5
CDR3nt: TGTGCCAGCAGCGGCGCCGGCGGTCAGCCCCAGCATTTT
CDR3aa: CASSGAGGQPQHF

d_gene: TRBD1
v_gene: TRBV7-9
abundance: -
j_gene: TRBJ1-2
CDR3nt: TGTGCCAGCAGCTCACACCCCCGGACAGGAGGGTATGGCTACACCTTC
CDR3aa: CASSSHPRTGGYGYTF

d_gene: -
v_gene: TRBV7-2
abundance: -
j_gene: TRBJ2-6
CDR3nt: TGTGCCAGCAGCTGGAGGGGTAGCCCTGGGGCCAACGTCCTGACTTTC
CDR3aa: CASSWRGSPGANVLTF

d_gene: -
v_gene: TRBV7-2
abundance: -
j_gene: TRBJ1-1
CDR3nt: TGTGCCAGCAGCTACCGGACAGTCACTGAAGCTTTCTTT
CDR3aa: CASSYRTVTEAFF

d_gene: -
v_gene: TRBV27
abundance: -
j_gene: TRBJ2-7
CDR3nt: TGTGCCAGCAGTTTAGGGCAGGGGGGCTACGAGCAGTACTTC
CDR3aa: CASSLGQGGYEQYF

d_gene: -
v_gene: TRBV6-6
abundance: -
j_gene: TRBJ2-7
CDR3nt: TGTGCCAGCAGTTACTTAGGGGTTCGGAACGAGCAGTACTTC
CDR3aa: CASSYLGVRNEQYF

d_gene: -
v_gene: TRBV21-1
abundance: -
j_gene: TRBJ2-1
CDR3nt: TGTGCCAGCAGCAGTCGGGAGGGCAATGAGCAGTTCTTC
CDR3aa: CASSSREGNEQFF

d_gene: -
v_gene: TRBV7-9
abundance: -
j_gene: TRBJ1-1
CDR3nt: TGTGCCAGCAGCCCACAGACAGCCCTAAGGAACACTGAAGCTTTCTTT
CDR3aa: CASSPQTALRNTEAFF

d_gene: -
v_gene: TRBV5-1
abundance: -
j_gene: TRBJ1-5
CDR3nt: TGCGCCAGCAGCGCGGGAACAGGACCCAATCAGCCCCAGCATTTT
CDR3aa: CASSAGTGPNQPQHF

d_gene: TRBD1
v_gene: TRBV19
abundance: -
j_gene: TRBJ1-5
CDR3nt: TGTGCCAGTAGCACCTCGGACAGGGAGGACCAGCCCCAGCATTTT
CDR3aa: CASSTSDREDQPQHF

d_gene: -
v_gene: TRBV9
abundance: -
j_gene: TRBJ1-4
CDR3nt: TGTGCCAGCAGCGTAAAAGGAACAGGGGAAAAACTGTTTTTT
CDR3aa: CASSVKGTGEKLFF

d_gene: -
v_gene: TRBV3-1/TRBV3-2
abundance: -
j_gene: TRBJ2-1
CDR3nt: TGTGCCAGCAGCCAAGATTTAGAGGAGCAGTTCTTC
CDR3aa: CASSQDLEEQFF

d_gene: -
v_gene: TRBV30
abundance: -
j_gene: TRBJ1-1
CDR3nt: TGTGCCTGGATGGGCCAGGGGACTGAAGCTTTCTTT
CDR3aa: CAWMGQGTEAFF

d_gene: TRBD1
v_gene: TRBV6-5
abundance: -
j_gene: TRBJ2-7
CDR3nt: TGTGCCAGCCGGACAGGGGGTTACGAGCAGTACTTC
CDR3aa: CASRTGGYEQYF

d_gene: TRBD2
v_gene: TRBV5-4
abundance: -
j_gene: TRBJ2-5
CDR3nt: TGTGCCAGCAGCAGCGGACTAGCGGGAGCCCAAGAGACCCAGTACTTC
CDR3aa: CASSSGLAGAQETQYF

d_gene: TRBD1
v_gene: TRBV4-2
abundance: -
j_gene: TRBJ2-6
CDR3nt: TGTGCCAGCAGCCGCCTTACAGGGGGAAACTCTGGGGCCAACGTCCTGACTTTC
CDR3aa: CASSRLTGGNSGANVLTF

d_gene: -
v_gene: TRBV6-5
abundance: -
j_gene: TRBJ2-3
CDR3nt: TGTGCCAGCAGACAGACCCTTAGCACAGATACGCAGTATTTT
CDR3aa: CASRQTLSTDTQYF

d_gene: TRBD2
v_gene: TRBV3-1/TRBV3-2
abundance: few
j_gene: TRBJ2-2
CDR3nt: TGTGCCAGCAGCCCTCTAGCGGGGGACACCGGGGAGCTGTTTTTT
CDR3aa: CASSPLAGDTGELFF

d_gene: -
v_gene: TRBV7-8
abundance: -
j_gene: TRBJ2-7
CDR3nt: TGTGCCAGCAGCTTTCTGGGGGGCTCCTACGAGCAGTACTTC
CDR3aa: CASSFLGGSYEQYF

d_gene: -
v_gene: TRBV5-6
abundance: -
j_gene: TRBJ1-4
CDR3nt: TGTGCCAGCAGCTTGGTGCAGGGGGAAAAACTGTTTTTT
CDR3aa: CASSLVQGEKLFF

d_gene: -
v_gene: TRBV19
abundance: -
j_gene: TRBJ1-2
CDR3nt: TGTGCCAGTAGTATCCTCAGTAACTATGGCTACACCTTC
CDR3aa: CASSILSNYGYTF

d_gene: TRBD1
v_gene: TRBV19
abundance: -
j_gene: TRBJ1-1
CDR3nt: TGTGCCAGTAGTGGACAGGGTCTGAACACTGAAGCTTTCTTT
CDR3aa: CASSGQGLNTEAFF

d_gene: TRBD1
v_gene: TRBV2
abundance: -
j_gene: TRBJ2-1
CDR3nt: TGTGCCAGCAACCCGGGACAGGGGCAGTTCTTC
CDR3aa: CASNPGQGQFF

d_gene: -
v_gene: TRBV24-1
abundance: few
j_gene: TRBJ1-1
CDR3nt: TGTGCCACCCGAGCGGACAGCTTTATGAACACTGAAGCTTTCTTT
CDR3aa: CATRADSFMNTEAFF

d_gene: -
v_gene: TRBV4-2
abundance: -
j_gene: TRBJ1-1
CDR3nt: TGTGCCAGCGTATCAGGGCTGAACACTGAAGCTTTCTTT
CDR3aa: CASVSGLNTEAFF

d_gene: TRBD2
v_gene: TRBV18
abundance: -
j_gene: TRBJ2-5
CDR3nt: TGTGCCAGCTCCCGCATAGCGGGGGGGGCCCAAGAGACCCAGTACTTC
CDR3aa: CASSRIAGGAQETQYF

d_gene: -
v_gene: TRBV3-1/TRBV3-2
abundance: -
j_gene: TRBJ2-5
CDR3nt: TGTGCCAGCAGCCAGGGACTCCAAGAGACCCAGTACTTC
CDR3aa: CASSQGLQETQYF

d_gene: -
v_gene: TRBV15
abundance: -
j_gene: TRBJ1-4
CDR3nt: TGTGCCACCAGCAGAGGTCCGTCAACTAATGAAAAACTGTTTTTT
CDR3aa: CATSRGPSTNEKLFF

d_gene: -
v_gene: TRBV10-3
abundance: -
j_gene: TRBJ2-2
CDR3nt: TGTGCCATCAGTGACAGGGGATCCACCGGGGAGCTGTTTTTT
CDR3aa: CAISDRGSTGELFF

d_gene: TRBD2
v_gene: TRBV19
abundance: -
j_gene: TRBJ2-6
CDR3nt: TGTGCCAGTAGCCCGAGGACTAGCGGGAGAATCTCTGGGGCCAACGTCCTGACTTTC
CDR3aa: CASSPRTSGRISGANVLTF